Included here is one T cell receptor (beta chain) sequence, with context. Its cognate antigen is unknown. In the PCR, 60 Vbeta and 13 Jbeta primers were used. The table came from immunoSEQ multiplex PCR; TCRdb's copy has only in-frame clones and leaves some out. The sample lists about 120,000 clones; 60% to 85% were seen once. This entry comes from a study of cytomegalovirus exposure and HLA in healthy donors. Whole-study context: An early release of data contained about 85 million unique TCRs, which came from HLA-typed donors. General study results and limits: Available immune exposure information covered CMV serostatus only.

This CDR3 comprises 14 residues. Germline V gene sequence: CDR1 MDHEN, CDR2 SYDVKM. J was trimmed by 3 bases and V by 5 bases; bases with no gene match: 7. Input material: PBMCs. This TCR derives from a woman aged 40 to 49 in good health and CMV-seropositive. V gene TRBV28 combines with J gene TRBJ2-7; TRBD1 agrees at 7 bases. The CDR3 loop reads CASSPTGFLYEQYF. The CDR3 nucleotides read TGTGCCAGCAGTCCGACAGGGTTCCTCTACGAGCAGTACTTC. Drawing the rest from reference TRBV28 and TRBJ2-7, the complete variable domain is DVKVTQSSRYLVKRTGEKVFLECVQDMDHENMFWYRQDPGLGLRLIYFSYDVKMKEKGDIPEGYSVSREKKERFSLILESASTNQTSMYLCASSPTGFLYEQYFGPGTRLTVT.